One sample yielded the 20 T cell receptor beta chains listed below, sequenced in a study of blood T cell repertoires in COVID-19. Sequencing used immunoSEQ multiplex PCR; TCRdb keeps in-frame clones, though not all of them. This sample has 150,000 to 200,000 clones, with 80% to 85% found just once. Specimen: PBMCs or T cells enriched from blood (not recorded which). The receptors derive from a man between 70 and 80 years old who had been exposed to COVID-19.

The V gene is TRBV24-1, the J gene TRBJ2-2; weak D call: TRBD1 (6 bases). Trimming stripped 9 bases from V and 0 bases from J, with 13 bases between. The CDR3 has 15 amino acids. CDR1 KGHDR and CDR2 SFDVKD come from the germline V gene. DNA of the CDR3: TGTGCCACCTCAGGGGCGGAGACGAACACCGGGGAGCTGTTTTTT. It specifies CATSGAETNTGELFF.

This clone has a single count. The rearrangement links TRBV28 to TRBJ1-2; no reliable D call. Trimming took off 6 bases at V and 8 bases at J, with 16 bases between the two ends. Germline V gene data show CDR1 as MDHEN and CDR2 as SYDVKM. There are 13 residues in the CDR3. The CDR3 sequence: CASSLRYSEGYTF. CDR3 DNA: TGTGCCAGCAGCCTAAGATATTCCGAGGGCTACACCTTC.

The gene calls are TRBV7-6 and TRBJ1-5; TRBD1 might be the D (6 bases). Per germline, CDR1 SGHVS and CDR2 FNYEAQ. V was pared by 3 bases and J by 4 bases, with 13 bases between. The CDR3 consists of 15 residues. CDR3 sequence (DNA): TGTGCCAGCAGCTTGGGAGGGGGGATGAATCAGCCCCAGCATTTT. Translation: CASSLGGGMNQPQHF.

Concerning this clone: At the DNA level, this CDR3 is encoded by other sequences in the same sample as well. The chain has TRBV9 and TRBJ2-5, with 8 bases matching TRBD2. Unmatched junction bases numbered 4, after V lost 3 bases and J lost 3 bases. CDR3 length: 14 amino acids. The germline CDR1 and CDR2 sequences are SGDLS and YYNGEE. CDR3 DNA: TGTGCCAGCAGCGGCGGGACTAGTAAAGAGACCCAGTACTTC. Its protein is CASSGGTSKETQYF.

This sequence joins TRBV28 and TRBJ1-4; D possibly corresponds to TRBD1 (5 bases). Trimming pared 7 bases from V and 2 bases from J, leaving 14 bases between. Germline values: CDR1 MDHEN, CDR2 SYDVKM. The CDR3 length is 15 residues. The CDR3 nucleotides are TGTGCCAGCACCAATCCCAGGGCCACTAATGAAAAACTGTTTTTT. This translates into CASTNPRATNEKLFF.

The chain employs TRBV2 and TRBJ1-4; 10 bases are a match to TRBD1. The ends lost 5 bases at V and 10 bases at J; junction bases unmatched: 7. This CDR3 is 14 amino acids long. The germline V gene encodes CDR1 SNHLY and CDR2 FYNNEI. The CDR3 DNA reads TGTGCCAGCAGTAGGGACAGGGGCGAAGGAAAACTGTTTTTT. Encoded protein: CASSRDRGEGKLFF.

The CDR3 DNA sequence: TGTGCCAGCAGCAGGTTTGAACAGGGGATGAACACTGAAGCTTTCTTT. This sequence encodes CASSRFEQGMNTEAFF. The gene calls are TRBV5-6 and TRBJ1-1; 7 nucleotides match TRBD1. CDR1 is SGHDT, CDR2 YYEEEE, per germline. CDR3 length equals 16 residues. Trimming cost V 4 bases and J 0 bases; bases outside gene matches: 9.

This clone has only a few counts. This chain uses TRBV7-9 with TRBJ1-1; TRBD1 agrees at 10 bases. Germline V gives CDR1 SEHNR, CDR2 FQNEAQ (reference sequence). The CDR3 is 17 amino acids. V shed 2 bases, J shed 5 bases, and the junction held 11 bases outside the gene matches. CDR3 in DNA: TGTGCCAGCAGCTTACCTTTCGGGACAGGGGTGGAAACTGAAGCTTTCTTT. Its protein is CASSLPFGTGVETEAFF.

This chain connects TRBV6-5 to TRBJ2-5; 9 nucleotides line up with TRBD2. Germline CDR1 MNHEY, CDR2 SVGAGI. Trimming at V came to 6 bases and at J to 3 bases, leaving 5 bases not matched to a gene. The CDR3 contains 14 residues. CDR3 loop: CASRKRGAKETQYF. CDR3 DNA sequence: TGTGCCAGCAGGAAGCGGGGGGCAAAAGAGACCCAGTACTTC.

The rearrangement joins TRBV10-1 to TRBJ2-3; no reliable D call. This CDR3 spans 11 amino acids. Germline CDR1 and CDR2: WNHNN and SYGVQD (reference sequence). V lost 5 bases, J lost 3 bases, and 3 bases lay in between. CDR3 DNA: TGCGCCAGCAGTTCTACAGATACGCAGTATTTT. This codes for CASSSTDTQYF.

In its sample, this clone was seen a few times. The rearrangement links TRBV7-9 to TRBJ1-5; D unclear. The CDR3 is 13 residues long. V dropped 3 bases and J dropped 4 bases, with 7 bases sitting between them. CDR1 is SEHNR and CDR2 is FQNEAQ in the germline V gene (reference sequence). The chain's CDR3 is CASSFGENQPQHF. CDR3 in DNA: TGTGCCAGCAGCTTCGGGGAGAATCAGCCCCAGCATTTT.

The gene calls are TRBV4-3 and TRBJ2-7; D perhaps matches TRBD2 (5 bases). V dropped 1 base and J dropped 6 bases, with 10 bases sitting between them. Germline V gives CDR1 LGHNA, CDR2 YSLEER. The CDR3 is 13 amino acids. CDR3 nucleotide sequence: TGCGCCAGCAGCCAAGTGAGTAGCGCCGAGCAGTACTTC. This codes for CASSQVSSAEQYF.

The chain uses TRBV18 and TRBJ2-3, with TRBD1 identical over 10 bases. J was trimmed by 4 bases and V by 6 bases; bases with no gene match: 16. The CDR3 is made up of 18 amino acids. CDR1 and CDR2 (germline): KGHSH, LQKENI. The CDR3 nucleotides are TGTGCCAGCTCTCACCAGGTCAGGACAGGGGGTCGCGCAGATACGCAGTATTTT. The encoded protein is CASSHQVRTGGRADTQYF.

The V call is TRBV5-1, the J call TRBJ2-1, with 8 bases that match TRBD1. Per germline, CDR1 SGHRS and CDR2 YFSETQ. V shed 4 bases, J shed 9 bases, and the junction held 9 bases outside the gene matches. The CDR3 length is 14 residues. Here the CDR3 reads CASSPGQGLSEQFF. The CDR3 DNA reads as TGCGCCAGCAGCCCCGGACAGGGATTGAGTGAGCAGTTCTTC.

Only a few counts were recorded for this clone. J is TRBJ2-1 and V is TRBV28; D gene ambiguous. Germline V gene sequence: CDR1 MDHEN, CDR2 SYDVKM. The CDR3 length is 14 residues. V shed 6 bases and J shed 6 bases, with 15 bases lying between them. CDR3 in amino acids: CASSQARVGNEQFF. As DNA, the CDR3 is TGTGCCAGCAGCCAAGCCCGAGTTGGCAATGAGCAGTTCTTC.

This chain joins TRBV27 and TRBJ1-6; TRBD1 matches at 9 bases. Per the germline V gene, CDR1 is MNHEY and CDR2 is SMNVEV (reference sequence). V gave up 3 bases and J gave up 3 bases; unmatched junction bases: 6. CDR3 length equals 17 residues. The CDR3 coding sequence is TGTGCCAGCAGTTTGGAATCGGGACAGGGCTATAATTCACCCCTCCACTTT. This encodes CASSLESGQGYNSPLHF.

V usage is TRBV6-5 and J usage is TRBJ2-2, with D possibly being TRBD1 (5 bases). V lost 4 bases and J lost 8, with 8 bases in between. The CDR3 extends over 12 amino acids. Germline V gene sequence: CDR1 MNHEY, CDR2 SVGAGI. In DNA, the CDR3 is TGTGCCAGCAGTTTACGGACAGGGGAGCTGTTTTTT. Translated, it gives CASSLRTGELFF.

This clone was picked up many times. The V gene is TRBV29-1, the J gene TRBJ2-3; TRBD2 agrees at 12 bases. The CDR3 covers 14 residues. V gave up 5 bases and J gave up 5 bases; unmatched junction bases: 5. The germline V gene has CDR1 SQVTM and CDR2 ANQGSEA. The CDR3 region has the DNA TGCAGCGTTCGGACTAGCGGGGTAGGAGATACGCAGTATTTT. Translating gives CSVRTSGVGDTQYF.

The chain joins TRBV14 to TRBJ2-3; D is possibly TRBD1 (5 bases). The length of the CDR3 is 15 residues. CDR1 and CDR2 (germline): SGHDN, FVKESK. Deletions cut 7 bases from V and 0 bases from J, with 14 bases between. CDR3 nucleotide sequence: TGTGCCAGCACCCCATGGGGCAGTAGCACAGATACGCAGTATTTT. Protein sequence: CASTPWGSSTDTQYF.

V gene TRBV28 combines with J gene TRBJ2-1; TRBD2 agrees at 7 bases. Germline trimming cut 7 bases from V and 2 bases from J; bases unmatched to any gene: 8. The CDR3 loop spans 15 amino acids. CDR1 is MDHEN and CDR2 is SYDVKM in the germline V gene. The CDR3, as DNA: TGTGCCAGCACCGAGCGGGGTCACGCCTACAATGAGCAGTTCTTC. Protein: CASTERGHAYNEQFF.